Listed here are 18 T cell receptor beta chains from one sample, sequenced in a study of T cells after yellow fever vaccination (dated by TCRdb to between 2018 and 2021). Preparation of the library involved 5' RACE. TCRdb shows the sequencer as Illumina HiSeq 2500. TCRdb reprocessed the public reads (quality trimming at Q25 with fastp, clone calling with MiXCR) and kept in-frame beta chains. Here each entry gathers all rows of one CDR3 protein and keeps the most common genes and DNA. Recorded for this sample are under 550,000 distinct CDR3 sequences; 21% of them occurred a single time. The ten most abundant clones make up about a sixth of the sample. The sample's treatment or condition label, in plain terms: live attenuated yellow fever vaccine strain. Sequencing was performed on PBMCs, taken roughly 20 days after the first yellow fever vaccination. These receptors were taken from a man aged 18 to 30 who received the YFV17D yellow fever vaccine.

This clonotype was found a few times. The rearrangement joins TRBV13 to TRBJ1-1, with TRBD1 as a possible D gene (6 bases). Germline V gene lookup returns CDR1 PRHDT and CDR2 FYEKMQ (reference sequence). CDR3 length: 12 residues. V was cut by 6 bases and J by 6 bases, with 11 bases left in between. Written as DNA, the CDR3 is TGTGCCAGCAGTAAAGGGGGACCTGAAGCTTTCTTT. Translating it yields CASSKGGPEAFF.

This clonotype came up once. In DNA form, the CDR3 reads TGTGCCAGCAGCTTGGCGGTTCATGCGGGAACAGATACGCAGTATTTT. Protein sequence: CASSLAVHAGTDTQYF. V gene TRBV5-6 combines with J gene TRBJ2-3, with TRBD2 as a possible D gene (6 bases). Germline-derived CDR1 and CDR2 are SGHDT and YYEEEE. The V end was cut by 0 bases, the J end by 3 bases, with 14 bases between. This CDR3 has 16 residues.

This chain joins TRBV7-9 and TRBJ1-4; D might be TRBD1 (6 bases). The CDR3 has 16 amino acids. CDR1 and CDR2 (germline): SEHNR, FQNEAQ (reference sequence). V lost 5 bases, J lost 7 bases, and 20 bases lay in between. The CDR3 here is CASSTSPGGLGEKLFF. The DNA for the CDR3 is TGTGCCAGCAGCACTAGCCCCGGGGGCCTTGGTGAAAAACTGTTTTTT.

This clonotype has a count of ten or more. V is TRBV7-8 and J is TRBJ1-6, with 7 bases aligning to TRBD1. The germline V gene has CDR1 SGHVS and CDR2 FQNEAQ. Trimming at V came to 5 bases and at J to 7 bases, leaving 8 bases not matched to a gene. The length of the CDR3 is 15 residues. CDR3 nucleotides: TGTGCCAGCAGCCGACCCGGACAGGAAAATTCACCCCTCCACTTT. This translates into CASSRPGQENSPLHF.

This sequence joins TRBV12-3 or TRBV12-4 and TRBJ2-1, with 10 nucleotides matching TRBD2. J gave up 7 bases and V 6 bases, and 9 bases lay outside the gene matches. The CDR3 totals 15 residues. CDR3 nucleotide sequence: TGTGCCAGCAGCCACCGAGCGGGGGGGGGTAATGAGCAGTTCTTC. Encoded protein: CASSHRAGGGNEQFF.

The rearrangement uses TRBV20-1 and TRBJ1-1, with 9 bases matching TRBD1. The CDR3 is made up of 15 amino acids. Germline-derived CDR1 and CDR2 are DFQATT and SNEGSKA (reference sequence). The ends lost 3 bases at V and 0 bases at J; junction bases unmatched: 5. Written as DNA, the CDR3 is TGCAGTGCTAGGGGCTGGGACAGGGTGAACACTGAAGCTTTCTTT. Translated: CSARGWDRVNTEAFF.

This chain uses TRBV4-1 with TRBJ2-1, with 7 bases identical to TRBD2. V shed 1 base, J shed 6 bases, and the junction held 3 bases outside the gene matches. Germline CDR1 is MGHRA and CDR2 is YSYEKL. This CDR3 spans 14 amino acids. The CDR3 DNA reads as TGCGCCAGCAGCCAAGGGGGAGGGCGCAATGAGCAGTTCTTC. This translates into CASSQGGGRNEQFF.

This clonotype was seen only once. V is TRBV4-3 and J is TRBJ2-1, with D hard to call. Looked up from germline, CDR1 is LGHNA and CDR2 is YSLEER. The CDR3 consists of 17 residues. V was clipped by 0 bases and J by 0 bases, with 12 bases between them. DNA for the CDR3: TGCGCCAGCAGCCAAGAGGGGAACTCTAGCTCCTACAATGAGCAGTTCTTC. It encodes CASSQEGNSSSYNEQFF.

This clonotype was seen more than once but under ten times. The V and J genes are TRBV15 and TRBJ2-1, with 10 bases identical to TRBD1. CDR1 and CDR2 (germline): LNHNV, YYDKDF (reference sequence). There are 17 residues in the CDR3. With V trimmed by 2 bases and J by 5 bases, 9 bases remained unmatched. CDR3 DNA: TGTGCCACCAGCAGATCGCCCGGGACAGGGGTCGACAATGAGCAGTTCTTC. Amino acids: CATSRSPGTGVDNEQFF.

This clonotype showed up many times. The V and J genes are TRBV27 and TRBJ2-3, with TRBD2 matching over 9 bases. Germline V CDR1 and CDR2: MNHEY, SMNVEV (reference sequence). This CDR3 has 14 amino acids. With 2 bases clipped from V and 5 bases from J, the junction kept 2 bases outside the gene matches. CDR3 loop: CASSLKLAGDTQYF. The CDR3 DNA reads as TGTGCCAGCAGTTTAAAACTAGCGGGAGATACGCAGTATTTT.

The rearrangement uses TRBV4-1 and TRBJ2-5; D ambiguous. This CDR3 is 15 amino acids long. The V gene lost 0 bases and the J gene lost 1 base, with 9 bases spanning the gap. Germline assignment: CDR1 MGHRA and CDR2 YSYEKL. In DNA, the CDR3 is TGCGCCAGCAGCCAAGAATGGTCTGTCCAAGAGACCCAGTACTTC. It specifies CASSQEWSVQETQYF.

The V and J genes are TRBV29-1 and TRBJ2-5; possibly TRBD2 for D (6 bases). The V end lost 0 bases, the J end lost 4 bases, and 15 bases lay between the germline ends. The V gene's germline CDR1 is SQVTM and CDR2 ANQGSEA. This CDR3 comprises 15 residues. CDR3: CSVEDSREVTETQYF. In DNA form, the CDR3 reads TGCAGCGTTGAAGATAGCAGGGAGGTGACAGAGACCCAGTACTTC.

In its sample, this clonotype was seen a few times. The chain employs TRBV20-1 and TRBJ2-1; 9 bases agree with TRBD1. V shed 7 bases, J shed 7 bases, and the junction held 11 bases outside the gene matches. Germline CDR1 and CDR2: DFQATT and SNEGSKA (reference sequence). The CDR3 contains 14 residues. Written as DNA, the CDR3 is TGCAGTGTCCTTCCGGGACAGGGAAGAAATGAGCAGTTCTTC. It encodes CSVLPGQGRNEQFF.

V and J are TRBV5-1 and TRBJ2-3; D remains unclear. The germline V and J ends were trimmed by 0 bases and 2 bases, with 7 bases remaining between them. This CDR3 is 14 amino acids long. Looked up from germline, CDR1 is SGHRS and CDR2 is YFSETQ. CDR3 residues: CASSLGLNTDTQYF. CDR3 in DNA: TGCGCCAGCAGCTTGGGGCTAAACACAGATACGCAGTATTTT.

The rearrangement uses TRBV18 and TRBJ2-3; D is possibly TRBD2 (5 bases). Per the germline V gene, CDR1 is KGHSH and CDR2 is LQKENI. This CDR3 is built from 15 residues. Trimming pared 2 bases from V and 4 bases from J, leaving 13 bases between. The CDR3 DNA sequence: TGTGCCAGCTCACCAAGAGCGGAACTGGCAGATACGCAGTATTTT. Translating it yields CASSPRAELADTQYF.

The chain uses TRBV4-2 and TRBJ2-7, with D maybe TRBD2 (6 bases). Between the trimmed V and J ends, which lost 0 bases and 4 bases, there was a span of 25 bases. The CDR3 sequence is 19 residues long. Germline V gene data show CDR1 as LGHNA and CDR2 as YNFKEQ. CDR3 nucleotides: TGTGCCAGCAGCCAAGAGGTGGGAGGACCAAACCGAGACCTATACGAGCAGTACTTC. Protein product: CASSQEVGGPNRDLYEQYF.

This clonotype was recorded many times. The gene calls are TRBV20-1 and TRBJ1-5, with unresolved D. The germline V gene encodes CDR1 DFQATT and CDR2 SNEGSKA (reference sequence). With 6 bases removed from V and 9 bases from J, the gap between germline ends came to 15 bases. The CDR3 is 12 residues long. This CDR3 is CSASGGGGPQHF. Written as DNA, the CDR3 is TGCAGTGCCAGCGGAGGTGGAGGGCCCCAGCATTTT.

The table lists this clonotype with a few counts. The chain links TRBV5-6 to TRBJ2-5, with TRBD1 matching over 9 bases. In germline, CDR1 is SGHDT, CDR2 YYEEEE. The CDR3 consists of 16 residues. The V segment lost 3 bases and the J segment 4 bases; nucleotides outside the gene matches: 10. The CDR3 DNA follows: TGTGCCAGCAGCTGGGGGACAGGGAATATTCGAGAGACCCAGTACTTC. Its protein is CASSWGTGNIRETQYF.